The clone carrying this T cell receptor beta chain was seen at least ten times. The record originates from a study of spatial heterogeneity in lung cancer. In TCRdb, the 5' RACE reads were re-called with MiXCR into one record per CDR3 protein. The data contain about 48,000 distinct CDR3 sequences, under 6% of them singletons. Germline CDR1 SQVTM, CDR2 ANQGSEA. The CDR3 has 14 residues. Trimming removed 5 bases from V and 0 bases from J, with 10 bases in between. Noted time point: sample taken at primary tumor resection. The authors sequenced whole RNA from tumor, nontumor lung or frozen PBMC without sorting.

The material was PBMCs, obtained at surgery. The TCR comes from a male donor with early-stage non-small cell lung cancer. This chain uses TRBV29-1 with TRBJ2-2; tentatively, D is TRBD2 (6 bases). The CDR3 DNA is TGCAGCGTTCTGCCGGGAGCGAACACCGGGGAGCTGTTTTTT. It codes for CSVLPGANTGELFF.